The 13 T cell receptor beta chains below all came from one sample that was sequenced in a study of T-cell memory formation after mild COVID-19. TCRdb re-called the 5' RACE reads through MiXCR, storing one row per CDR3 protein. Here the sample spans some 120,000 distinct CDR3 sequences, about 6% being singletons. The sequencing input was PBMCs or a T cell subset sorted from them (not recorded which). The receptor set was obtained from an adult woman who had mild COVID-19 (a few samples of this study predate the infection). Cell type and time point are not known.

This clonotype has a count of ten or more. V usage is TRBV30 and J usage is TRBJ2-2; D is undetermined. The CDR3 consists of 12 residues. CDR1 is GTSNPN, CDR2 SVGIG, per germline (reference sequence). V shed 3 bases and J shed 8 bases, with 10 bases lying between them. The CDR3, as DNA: TGTGCCTGGAGCCCAATAGTTGGGGAGCTGTTTTTT. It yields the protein CAWSPIVGELFF.

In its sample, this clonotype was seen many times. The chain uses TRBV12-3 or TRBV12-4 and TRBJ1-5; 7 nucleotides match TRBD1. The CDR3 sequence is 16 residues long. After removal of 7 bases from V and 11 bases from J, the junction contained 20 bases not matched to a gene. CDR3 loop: CASKTERGRGTTAQHF. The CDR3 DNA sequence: TGTGCCAGCAAGACAGAAAGGGGGCGCGGGACAACGGCCCAGCATTTT.

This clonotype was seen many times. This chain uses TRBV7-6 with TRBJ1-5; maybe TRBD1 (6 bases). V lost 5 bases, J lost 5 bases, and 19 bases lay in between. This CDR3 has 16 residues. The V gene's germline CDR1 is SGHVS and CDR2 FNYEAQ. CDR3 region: CASSPSTGGMDQPQHF. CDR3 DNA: TGTGCCAGCAGCCCCAGCACGGGGGGCATGGATCAGCCCCAGCATTTT.

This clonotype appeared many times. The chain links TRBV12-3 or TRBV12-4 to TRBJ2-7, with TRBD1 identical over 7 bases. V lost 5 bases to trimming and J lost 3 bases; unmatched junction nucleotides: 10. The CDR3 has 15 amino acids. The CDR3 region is CASSRTRQGFYEQYF. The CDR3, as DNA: TGTGCCAGCAGTCGAACCCGACAGGGATTCTACGAGCAGTACTTC.

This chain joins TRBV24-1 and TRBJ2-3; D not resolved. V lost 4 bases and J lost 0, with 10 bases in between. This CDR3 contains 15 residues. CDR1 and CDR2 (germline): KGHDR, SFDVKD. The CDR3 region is CATSDLWASTDTQYF. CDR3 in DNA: TGTGCCACCAGTGACCTCTGGGCTAGCACAGATACGCAGTATTTT.

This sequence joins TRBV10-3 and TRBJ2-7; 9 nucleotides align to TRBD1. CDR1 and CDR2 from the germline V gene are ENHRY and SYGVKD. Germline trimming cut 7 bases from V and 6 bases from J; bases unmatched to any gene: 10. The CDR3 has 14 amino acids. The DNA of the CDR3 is TGTGCCATCAAGCTCGGGACAGGGTCGGTCGAGCAGTACTTC. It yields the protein CAIKLGTGSVEQYF.

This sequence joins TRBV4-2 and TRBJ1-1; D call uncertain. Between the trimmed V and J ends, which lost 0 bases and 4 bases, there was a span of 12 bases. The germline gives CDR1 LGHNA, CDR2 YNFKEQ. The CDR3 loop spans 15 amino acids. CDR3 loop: CASSQDTRVGTEAFF. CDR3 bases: TGTGCCAGCAGCCAAGATACGAGGGTCGGCACTGAAGCTTTCTTT.

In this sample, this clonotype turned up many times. Here the CDR3 reads CASRTGMTYEQYF. DNA of the CDR3: TGTGCCAGCAGGACAGGGATGACCTACGAGCAGTACTTC. V usage is TRBV27 and J usage is TRBJ2-7; 7 nucleotides match TRBD1. Losses at the gene ends were 6 bases for V and 2 bases for J; bases not matched to a gene: 4. The CDR3 spans 13 residues. CDR1 is MNHEY and CDR2 is SMNVEV in the germline V gene (reference sequence).

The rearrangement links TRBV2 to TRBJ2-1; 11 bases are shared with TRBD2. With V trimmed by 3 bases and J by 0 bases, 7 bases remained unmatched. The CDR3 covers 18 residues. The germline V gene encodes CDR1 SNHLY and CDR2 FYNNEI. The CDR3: CASSDLKLAGVSYNEQFF. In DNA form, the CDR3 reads TGTGCCAGCAGTGATTTGAAACTAGCGGGAGTCTCCTACAATGAGCAGTTCTTC. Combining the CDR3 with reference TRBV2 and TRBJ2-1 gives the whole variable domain EPEVTQTPSHQVTQMGQEVILRCVPISNHLYFYWYRQILGQKVEFLVSFYNNEISEKSEIFDDQFSVERPDGSNFTLKIRSTKLEDSAMYFCASSDLKLAGVSYNEQFFGPGTRLTVL.

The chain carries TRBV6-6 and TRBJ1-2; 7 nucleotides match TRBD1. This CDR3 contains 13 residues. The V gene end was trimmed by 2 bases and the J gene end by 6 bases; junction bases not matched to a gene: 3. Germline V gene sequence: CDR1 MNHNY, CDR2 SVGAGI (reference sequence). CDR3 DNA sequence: TGTGCCAGCAGTTACGTCCAGGGGGATGGCTACACCTTC. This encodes CASSYVQGDGYTF.

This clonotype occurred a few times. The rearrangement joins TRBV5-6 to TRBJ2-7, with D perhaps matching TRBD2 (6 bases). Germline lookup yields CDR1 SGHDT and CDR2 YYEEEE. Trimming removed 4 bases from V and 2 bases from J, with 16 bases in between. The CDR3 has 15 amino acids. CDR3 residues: CASSPIAGSTYEQYF. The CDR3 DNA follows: TGTGCCAGCAGCCCGATTGCGGGATCAACCTACGAGCAGTACTTC.

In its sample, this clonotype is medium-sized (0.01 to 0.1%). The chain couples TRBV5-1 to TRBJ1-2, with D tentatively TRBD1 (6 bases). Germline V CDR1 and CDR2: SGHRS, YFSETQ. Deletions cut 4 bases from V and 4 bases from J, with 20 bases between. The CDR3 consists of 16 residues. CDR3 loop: CASSPGQLLTSYGYTF. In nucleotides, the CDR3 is TGCGCCAGCAGCCCCGGACAGCTACTTACTTCCTATGGCTACACCTTC.

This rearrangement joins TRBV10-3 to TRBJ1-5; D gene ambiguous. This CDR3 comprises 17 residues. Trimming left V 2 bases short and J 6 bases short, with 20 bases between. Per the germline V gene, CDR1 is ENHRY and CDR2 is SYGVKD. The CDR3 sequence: CAISEVYSGTSGQPQHF. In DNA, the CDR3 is TGTGCCATCAGTGAGGTCTACTCAGGCACTTCGGGTCAGCCCCAGCATTTT.